Presented here are 28 T cell receptor beta chains from one specimen sequenced in a study of T cells after yellow fever vaccination (dated by TCRdb to about 2019). To prepare the library, 5' RACE was applied. TCRdb shows the sequencer as Illumina NovaSeq 6000. Through fastp at Q25 and MiXCR, TCRdb rebuilt clones from the public reads, retaining in-frame beta chains. Each CDR3 protein gets just one entry, which takes the most common genes and DNA from the rows behind it. Present in this sample are a few hundred thousand distinct CDR3 sequences, about 4% of which were seen just once. The top ten clones comprise roughly 25% of the sample. According to the study, the label for this sample's treatment or condition signals: live attenuated yellow fever vaccine strain. The sequencing used PBMCs, collected 5 days after the yellow fever booster vaccination. The receptors come from a man aged 18 to 29 who received the YFV17D yellow fever vaccine.

The V call is TRBV4-1, the J call TRBJ2-7; TRBD2 matches 7 bases. CDR1 and CDR2 from the germline V gene are MGHRA and YSYEKL. This CDR3 comprises 12 residues. V was clipped by 3 bases and J by 6 bases; unmatched bases: 2. The CDR3 coding sequence is TGCGCCAGCAGCCAGGGAGGGATCGAGCAGTACTTC. Encoded protein: CASSQGGIEQYF.

Ten or more counts support this clonotype. The chain recombines TRBV7-9 with TRBJ1-1, with D perhaps TRBD1 (6 bases). Trimming pared 3 bases from V and 1 base from J, leaving 9 bases between. The CDR3 has 14 residues. Germline V lookup: CDR1 SEHNR, CDR2 FQNEAQ (reference sequence). The CDR3 spells CASSFSRGNTEAFF. CDR3 DNA sequence: TGTGCCAGCAGCTTCTCCAGGGGGAACACTGAAGCTTTCTTT.

This clonotype was recorded at least ten times. V usage is TRBV11-2 and J usage is TRBJ2-4, with 7 positions matching TRBD1. The CDR3 runs to 16 residues. Germline CDR1 and CDR2: SGHAT and FQNNGV. V dropped 2 bases and J dropped 1; count of bases not matched to a gene: 5. CDR3 bases: TGTGCCAGCAGCTTAAACAGGGGATTTGCCAAAAACATTCAGTACTTC. Translated: CASSLNRGFAKNIQYF.

This clonotype was found many times. The chain uses TRBV7-6 and TRBJ2-3, with D unclear. CDR1 is SGHVS and CDR2 is FNYEAQ in the germline V gene. V was shortened by 3 bases and J by 0 bases, with 7 bases between the two germline ends. This CDR3 is 14 amino acids long. CDR3 loop: CASSFRASTDTQYF. The CDR3 bases are TGTGCCAGCAGCTTTAGGGCTAGCACAGATACGCAGTATTTT.

This chain links TRBV6-1 with TRBJ1-4; D possibly corresponds to TRBD1 (5 bases). V lost 10 bases and J 12 bases, leaving 18 bases between the germline ends. Germline V gene sequence: CDR1 MNHNS, CDR2 SASEGT. This CDR3 is 12 amino acids long. In DNA, the CDR3 is TGTGCCACCGCGGGCCCCGTAGGGGAACTGTTTTTT. This translates into CATAGPVGELFF.

The V and J genes are TRBV7-9 and TRBJ2-2, with 11 positions matching TRBD2. The CDR3 has 20 amino acids. V was pared by 3 bases and J by 1 base, with 13 bases of the junction left unmatched. CDR1 is SEHNR and CDR2 is FQNEAQ in the germline V gene (reference sequence). DNA for the CDR3: TGTGCCAGCAGCTTCTCAGTGGGACTAGCGGACTCTTTGAACACCGGGGAGCTGTTTTTT. Residues: CASSFSVGLADSLNTGELFF.

The genes are TRBV12-3 or TRBV12-4 and TRBJ1-5; the D is unclear. The CDR3 is 13 residues long. V was clipped by 5 bases and J by 11 bases, with 16 bases between them. The CDR3 sequence is CASSPGPIFAQHF. CDR3 DNA sequence: TGTGCCAGCAGTCCGGGCCCTATTTTCGCCCAGCATTTT.

The V call is TRBV20-1, the J call TRBJ2-3; 7 positions agree with TRBD2. The CDR3 has 14 residues. Trimming cost V 3 bases and J 2 bases; bases outside gene matches: 5. Germline V lookup: CDR1 DFQATT, CDR2 SNEGSKA (reference sequence). The CDR3 loop reads CSARYRDYTDTQYF. The CDR3 region has the DNA TGCAGTGCTAGGTACCGGGACTACACAGATACGCAGTATTTT.

This clonotype was picked up a small number of times. The V and J genes are TRBV18 and TRBJ1-2; perhaps TRBD1 as D (6 bases). Germline values: CDR1 KGHSH, CDR2 LQKENI. Trimming removed 3 bases from V and 3 bases from J, with 11 bases in between. This CDR3 region has 14 residues. The CDR3: CASSPSTGYYGYTF. DNA for the CDR3: TGTGCCAGCTCACCTTCGACAGGATACTATGGCTACACCTTC.

This clonotype came up many times. The chain links TRBV28 to TRBJ2-7; tentatively, D is TRBD1 (5 bases). Germline-derived CDR1 and CDR2 are MDHEN and SYDVKM. Trimming removed 7 bases from V and 1 base from J, with 11 bases in between. The CDR3 sequence is 13 residues long. The CDR3 sequence: CASTRRGSYEQYV. The CDR3 DNA is TGTGCCAGCACGAGAAGGGGTTCCTACGAGCAGTACGTC.

The chain recombines TRBV20-1 with TRBJ2-3, with D possibly being TRBD1 (6 bases). Per germline, CDR1 DFQATT and CDR2 SNEGSKA (reference sequence). The CDR3 length is 13 residues. V was cut by 6 bases and J by 6 bases, with 16 bases left in between. Written as DNA, the CDR3 is TGCAGTGCCGCACAGGGAGTTAGGGATACGCAGTATTTT. Translation gives CSAAQGVRDTQYF.

This clonotype was observed a few times. The genes are TRBV12-3 or TRBV12-4 and TRBJ1-2, with TRBD1 as a possible D gene (5 bases). V lost 6 bases to trimming and J lost 4 bases, with 12 bases between them. The CDR3 contains 13 residues. This CDR3 is CASRRDSSYGYTF. CDR3 nucleotides: TGTGCCAGCAGACGCGACAGTTCCTATGGCTACACCTTC.

This clonotype has just a few counts. CDR3 sequence: CASSQVLESGNTIYF. CDR3 in DNA: TGCGCCAGCAGCCAAGTCCTAGAATCTGGAAACACCATATATTTT. This chain links TRBV4-1 with TRBJ1-3; D call uncertain. The CDR3 is 15 amino acids. The V end lost 1 base, the J end lost 1 base, and 8 bases lay between the germline ends. CDR1 MGHRA and CDR2 YSYEKL come from the germline V gene.

The CDR3 loop is CASSPGGGYTGELFF. CDR3 bases: TGTGCCAGCAGCCCGGGGGGCGGGTACACCGGGGAGCTGTTTTTT. The chain employs TRBV5-4 and TRBJ2-2; possibly TRBD2 for D (7 bases). In germline, CDR1 is SGHNT, CDR2 YYREEE (reference sequence). Trimming shortened V by 4 bases and J by 3 bases, and 13 bases separated the two germline ends. This CDR3 has 15 amino acids.

The chain uses TRBV5-5 and TRBJ2-7, with D possibly matching TRBD2 (5 bases). The CDR3 consists of 16 residues. The V end lost 1 base, the J end lost 2 bases, and 16 bases lay between the germline ends. Per germline, CDR1 SGHKS and CDR2 YYEKEE (reference sequence). In nucleotides, the CDR3 is TGTGCCAGCAGCTTGCTTGGTGAGGGAACGACCTACGAGCAGTACTTC. As protein: CASSLLGEGTTYEQYF.

In its sample, this clonotype was seen a few times. J is TRBJ2-3 and V is TRBV5-6, with a possible D match to TRBD1 (6 bases). CDR1 SGHDT and CDR2 YYEEEE come from the germline V gene. The CDR3 covers 14 residues. Between the trimmed V and J ends, which lost 4 bases and 0 bases, there was a span of 9 bases. This CDR3 reads CASSHGQSTDTQYF. The CDR3 DNA reads TGTGCCAGCAGCCATGGACAGAGCACAGATACGCAGTATTTT. The full variable domain, its missing parts supplied by reference TRBV5-6 and TRBJ2-3, is DAGVTQSPTHLIKTRGQQVTLRCSPKSGHDTVSWYQQALGQGPQFIFQYYEEEERQRGNFPDRFSGHQFPNYSSELNVNALLLGDSALYLCASSHGQSTDTQYFGPGTRLTVL.

The rearrangement joins TRBV5-1 to TRBJ2-4, with D possibly matching TRBD1 (6 bases). Trimming took 4 bases from V and 0 from J, leaving 14 bases between them. The length of the CDR3 is 16 residues. CDR1 SGHRS and CDR2 YFSETQ come from the germline V gene. This CDR3 reads CASSVQGSVAKNIQYF. CDR3 coding DNA: TGCGCCAGCAGCGTACAGGGTAGTGTAGCCAAAAACATTCAGTACTTC.

This clonotype was found a few times. This chain uses TRBV7-2 with TRBJ2-2; D not resolved. This CDR3 has 13 residues. Trimming took off 7 bases at V and 1 base at J, with 7 bases between the two ends. Looked up from germline, CDR1 is SGHTA and CDR2 is FQGNSA. The CDR3 region is CASNNRNTGELFF. CDR3 nucleotides: TGTGCCAGCAACAACAGGAACACCGGGGAGCTGTTTTTT.

The V and J genes are TRBV19 and TRBJ1-2; 8 nucleotides agree with TRBD1. This CDR3 spans 14 amino acids. V was pared by 3 bases and J by 7 bases, with 7 bases of the junction left unmatched. The germline gives CDR1 LNHDA, CDR2 SQIVND (reference sequence). CDR3 region: CASSIDRGKAGYTF. CDR3 nucleotide sequence: TGTGCCAGTAGTATCGACAGGGGAAAAGCTGGCTACACCTTC.

This clonotype occurred many times. This chain connects TRBV12-3 or TRBV12-4 to TRBJ1-5; TRBD1 matches 11 bases. This CDR3 has 19 amino acids. Trimming took 6 bases from V and 4 from J; bases not matched to a gene: 17. The CDR3: CASREETGTGGRGNQPQHF. In DNA, the CDR3 is TGTGCCAGCAGGGAAGAAACCGGGACAGGGGGTCGAGGAAATCAGCCCCAGCATTTT.

The sample holds a few counts of this clonotype. V gene TRBV4-1 combines with J gene TRBJ2-7; 7 bases align to TRBD1. This CDR3 contains 15 residues. V gave up 2 bases and J gave up 1 base; unmatched junction bases: 5. Looked up from germline, CDR1 is MGHRA and CDR2 is YSYEKL. As DNA, the CDR3 is TGCGCCAGCAGCCAATTTTTGGACAGGTCCTACGAGCAGTACTTC. This translates into CASSQFLDRSYEQYF.

This clonotype was found many times. V and J are TRBV28 and TRBJ1-1; D unresolved. Germline V gene sequence: CDR1 MDHEN, CDR2 SYDVKM. With 5 bases removed from V and 9 bases from J, the gap between germline ends came to 13 bases. The CDR3 consists of 12 residues. The CDR3 loop is CASSPQVLKAFF. In nucleotides, the CDR3 is TGTGCCAGCAGTCCGCAGGTCCTTAAAGCTTTCTTT.

This clonotype was seen only a few times. This sequence joins TRBV6-5 and TRBJ1-4; D might be TRBD1 (5 bases). The V end was cut by 1 base, the J end by 2 bases, with 23 bases between. The CDR3 extends over 20 amino acids. In germline, CDR1 is MNHEY, CDR2 SVGAGI. The CDR3 coding sequence is TGTGCCAGCAGTTACTACCCCATTTCCGGGACTGCGTCCACTAATGAAAAACTGTTTTTT. This sequence encodes CASSYYPISGTASTNEKLFF.

This clonotype has a handful of counts. V usage is TRBV21-1 and J usage is TRBJ1-1; the listed D gene, TRBD1, was not tested against the DNA. TRBV21-1 is flagged as a pseudogene. This CDR3 has 14 amino acids. CDR3 in amino acids: CASSKVPGGEKAFF. The DNA for the CDR3 is TGTGCCAGCAGCAAGGTCCCAGGGGGCGAGAAAGCTTTCTTT.

This chain connects TRBV9 to TRBJ1-2, with 7 bases that match TRBD1. The length of the CDR3 is 13 residues. With V trimmed by 4 bases and J by 1 base, 1 base remained unmatched. The germline gives CDR1 SGDLS, CDR2 YYNGEE. CDR3: CASSRDSNYGYTF. Here the CDR3 DNA reads TGTGCCAGCAGCCGGGACAGTAACTATGGCTACACCTTC.

The genes are TRBV3-1 and TRBJ2-1; D may be TRBD2 (5 bases). CDR1 is LGHDT, CDR2 YNNKEL, per germline (reference sequence). CDR3 length: 14 residues. The V end lost 3 bases, the J end lost 4 bases, and 10 bases lay between the germline ends. For the CDR3, the DNA is TGTGCCAGCAGCCAGGACTCCATATACAATGAGCAGTTCTTC. It translates to CASSQDSIYNEQFF.

V usage is TRBV7-9 and J usage is TRBJ2-3, with 16 bases identical to TRBD2. Trimming at V came to 5 bases and at J to 2 bases, leaving 4 bases not matched to a gene. Germline values: CDR1 SEHNR, CDR2 FQNEAQ (reference sequence). This CDR3 spans 17 amino acids. Here the CDR3 DNA reads TGTGCCAGCAGCATCGGGACTAGCGGGGGGGCCACAGATACGCAGTATTTT. It is translated as CASSIGTSGGATDTQYF.

This clonotype came up a few times. This rearrangement joins TRBV5-1 to TRBJ1-2; possibly TRBD1 for D (6 bases). The length of the CDR3 is 17 residues. Germline CDR1 SGHRS, CDR2 YFSETQ. V was cut by 4 bases and J by 4 bases, with 23 bases left in between. The CDR3, as DNA: TGCGCCAGCAGCCTGTACGGCGGGGATCAGGGGACCTATGGCTACACCTTC. It is translated as CASSLYGGDQGTYGYTF. Combining the CDR3 with reference TRBV5-1 and TRBJ1-2 gives the whole variable domain KAGVTQTPRYLIKTRGQQVTLSCSPISGHRSVSWYQQTPGQGLQFLFEYFSETQRNKGNFPGRFSGRQFSNSRSEMNVSTLELGDSALYLCASSLYGGDQGTYGYTFGSGTRLTVV.